Presented here are 27 T cell receptor beta chains from one specimen sequenced in a study of T cells after yellow fever vaccination. Each CDR3 protein gets one entry after TCRdb re-called the 5' RACE reads with MiXCR. The sample lists approximately 450,000 distinct CDR3 sequences; under 20% were seen once. Sequences were derived from PBMCs, sampled before the yellow fever booster vaccination. Every receptor here comes from a young man who received the YFV17D yellow fever vaccine.

In this sample, this clonotype turned up a few times. V gene TRBV7-2 combines with J gene TRBJ2-5; no clear D. V was clipped by 3 bases and J by 1 base, with 15 bases between them. Germline CDR1 reads SGHTA; CDR2 reads FQGNSA. The CDR3 extends over 16 amino acids. The CDR3 DNA reads TGTGCCAGCAGCTTCTCAATATCCAGAAGCCAAGAGACCCAGTACTTC. Its protein product is CASSFSISRSQETQYF.

This clonotype has a handful of counts. The chain is built from TRBV4-1 and TRBJ1-2, with no clear D. CDR1 and CDR2 from the germline V gene are MGHRA and YSYEKL. The ends were cut back, 1 base at V and 8 bases at J, with 11 bases in the middle. The CDR3 has 13 amino acids. The DNA for the CDR3 is TGCGCCAGCAGCCAAGGCGGCAGTGGGGGCTACACCTTC. Translated: CASSQGGSGGYTF.

This clonotype was seen more than once but under ten times. The chain joins TRBV12-3 or TRBV12-4 to TRBJ1-4; D unclear. The CDR3 has 13 residues. V was clipped by 2 bases and J by 5 bases, with 6 bases between them. The CDR3 here is CASSLRRNEKLFF. CDR3 DNA: TGTGCCAGCAGTTTACGTCGGAATGAAAAACTGTTTTTT.

The CDR3 region has the DNA TGCGCCAGCAGCCCTAGCTGGGGTAGGAACACTGAAGCTTTCTTT. Translation: CASSPSWGRNTEAFF. V usage is TRBV5-1 and J usage is TRBJ1-1; no firm D call. The germline V and J ends were trimmed by 4 bases and 1 base, with 14 bases remaining between them. CDR3 size: 15 residues. Germline CDR1 is SGHRS and CDR2 is YFSETQ.

CDR3 sequence reads: CASSLDGTLTGELFF. CDR3 DNA: TGTGCCAGCAGCTTAGACGGGACTCTTACCGGGGAGCTGTTTTTT. The rearrangement joins TRBV11-2 to TRBJ2-2; possibly TRBD2 for D (6 bases). The V and J ends lost 0 bases and 5 bases respectively, with 10 bases between them. The CDR3 is 15 amino acids. The V gene's germline CDR1 is SGHAT and CDR2 FQNNGV.

The J gene is TRBJ1-5, the V gene TRBV20-1; D is unresolved. The V gene lost 6 bases and the J gene lost 4 bases, with 10 bases spanning the gap. The CDR3 sequence is 12 residues long. The V gene's germline CDR1 is DFQATT and CDR2 SNEGSKA (reference sequence). The CDR3 DNA sequence: TGCAGTGCCCGTCGGGGTAATCAGCCCCAGCATTTT. Protein: CSARRGNQPQHF.

This clonotype showed up many times. The chain has TRBV9 and TRBJ2-5, with 9 bases identical to TRBD2. In germline, CDR1 is SGDLS, CDR2 YYNGEE. The CDR3 runs to 13 residues. V shed 3 bases and J 7 bases; nucleotides not matched to a gene: 4. CDR3 in DNA: TGTGCCAGCAGCGAGGGACTAGCCGTGACCCAGTACTTC. It encodes CASSEGLAVTQYF.

This clonotype was counted a few times. The chain employs TRBV29-1 and TRBJ2-3; D tentatively fits TRBD1 or TRBD2 (5 bases each). V dropped 0 bases and J dropped 2 bases, with 9 bases sitting between them. Germline V gene lookup returns CDR1 SQVTM and CDR2 ANQGSEA. CDR3 length equals 14 residues. The CDR3 bases are TGCAGCGTTGAAGATCGAGGGGACACAGATACGCAGTATTTT. Translating gives CSVEDRGDTDTQYF.

This clonotype came up once. This chain joins TRBV19 and TRBJ2-5, with 7 positions matching TRBD1. The V gene end was trimmed by 1 base and the J gene end by 1 base; junction bases not matched to a gene: 9. From germline, CDR1 is LNHDA and CDR2 SQIVND (reference sequence). The CDR3 has 17 amino acids. CDR3 sequence: CASSIVNRGPPQETQYF. The CDR3 bases are TGTGCCAGTAGTATAGTCAACAGGGGTCCTCCCCAAGAGACCCAGTACTTC.

CDR3 in amino acids: CASSDRGNEQFF. CDR3 nucleotides: TGCGCCAGCAGCGACAGAGGTAATGAGCAGTTCTTC. V usage is TRBV4-3 and J usage is TRBJ2-1, with D perhaps TRBD1 (5 bases). The CDR3 runs 12 residues. CDR1 is LGHNA, CDR2 YSLEER, per germline. Trimming removed 5 bases at V and 7 bases at J, with 9 bases between.

This chain links TRBV28 with TRBJ1-1, with D tentatively TRBD1 (5 bases). The CDR3 contains 15 residues. V dropped 5 bases and J dropped 0 bases, with 13 bases sitting between them. Germline values: CDR1 MDHEN, CDR2 SYDVKM. CDR3 DNA: TGTGCCAGCAGTCTCCAGGGATACATGAACACTGAAGCTTTCTTT. It encodes CASSLQGYMNTEAFF.

This clonotype was found a few times. This likely comes from a read error, as the CDR3 has no conserved phenylalanine or tryptophan at its end. The DNA is left out, because the CDR3 cannot be placed on it with certainty; the CDR3 is given as TCRdb lists it. V is TRBV10-1 and J is TRBJ2-1; the table names TRBD1, a call not compared with the DNA. CDR1 WNHNN and CDR2 SYGVQD come from the germline V gene (reference sequence). The CDR3 adds up to 11 amino acids, both ends counted. The CDR3 here is CASFPLGRRLL.

This clonotype was counted many times. The DNA of the CDR3 is TGTGCCAGCAGTCCGAGGGACAGTTACAATGAGCAGTTCTTC. Protein sequence: CASSPRDSYNEQFF. The V gene is TRBV12-3 or TRBV12-4, the J gene TRBJ2-1, with 7 bases aligning to TRBD1. The trim removed 5 bases at V and 4 bases at J, leaving 5 bases unmatched. This CDR3 has 14 amino acids.

This clonotype has only a few counts. The V call is TRBV5-1, the J call TRBJ1-1; tentative D call: TRBD1 (5 bases). The V end was cut by 10 bases, the J end by 6 bases, with 19 bases between. This CDR3 has 13 amino acids. Germline V gene lookup returns CDR1 SGHRS and CDR2 YFSETQ. The CDR3 nucleotides read TGCGCCGCCTTGTCGGACAATGGGTCTGAAGCTTTCTTT. Translation: CAALSDNGSEAFF.

This clonotype was seen more than once but under ten times. This chain links TRBV20-1 with TRBJ2-3, with 7 bases aligning to TRBD2. The germline CDR1 and CDR2 sequences are DFQATT and SNEGSKA (reference sequence). The CDR3 is 12 residues long. V gave up 6 bases and J gave up 3 bases; unmatched junction bases: 3. CDR3 sequence (DNA): TGCAGTGCCAGGGACTATACAGATACGCAGTATTTT. Amino acid sequence: CSARDYTDTQYF.

This clonotype is a singleton in its sample. The rearrangement uses TRBV7-2 and TRBJ2-7; possible D gene TRBD1, 7 bases. The CDR3 is made up of 14 amino acids. Germline V gene lookup returns CDR1 SGHTA and CDR2 FQGNSA. The V gene lost 2 bases and the J gene lost 6 bases, with 14 bases spanning the gap. CDR3 sequence reads: CASSLQGGSGEQYF. The DNA for the CDR3 is TGTGCCAGCAGCTTACAGGGGGGTTCGGGCGAGCAGTACTTC.

This clonotype appeared many times. CDR3 region: CSVRARVGYTF. The CDR3 region has the DNA TGCAGCGTTCGGGCTCGGGTCGGCTACACCTTC. This rearrangement joins TRBV29-1 to TRBJ1-2; D remains ambiguous. Per the germline V gene, CDR1 is SQVTM and CDR2 is ANQGSEA. The CDR3 has 11 amino acids. Trimming left V 5 bases short and J 8 bases short, with 12 bases between.

This clonotype was detected only a few times. This rearrangement joins TRBV7-2 to TRBJ2-3, with 16 bases matching TRBD2. CDR1 SGHTA and CDR2 FQGNSA come from the germline V gene. The CDR3 covers 17 residues. The J segment lost 2 bases and the V segment lost 5 bases, leaving 4 bases of the junction unmatched. CDR3 sequence reads: CASSRGTSGGATDTQYF. The CDR3 nucleotides read TGTGCCAGCAGCCGCGGGACTAGCGGGGGGGCCACAGATACGCAGTATTTT.

V usage is TRBV18 and J usage is TRBJ1-2, with 7 bases fitting TRBD1. V dropped 6 bases and J dropped 2; count of bases not matched to a gene: 6. Germline V lookup: CDR1 KGHSH, CDR2 LQKENI. The CDR3 length is 14 residues. The CDR3 loop is CASSQRGQNYGYTF. The CDR3 nucleotides read TGTGCCAGCTCCCAGAGGGGACAGAACTATGGCTACACCTTC.

The chain employs TRBV6-2 or TRBV6-3 and TRBJ2-7; 9 bases fit TRBD1. Germline lookup yields CDR1 MNHEY and CDR2 SVGEGT. The trim removed 2 bases at V and 1 base at J, leaving 3 bases unmatched. This CDR3 comprises 15 residues. The CDR3 nucleotides are TGTGCCAGCAGTTACCCCGGGACAGGGTCCTACGAGCAGTACGTC. The encoded protein is CASSYPGTGSYEQYV.

The chain uses TRBV12-3 or TRBV12-4 and TRBJ2-7; D remains ambiguous. The CDR3 spans 15 residues. V lost 2 bases and J lost 4, with 15 bases in between. The CDR3 sequence is CASSLFSRGGYEQYF. CDR3 nucleotides: TGTGCCAGCAGTTTATTTTCCCGAGGTGGTTACGAGCAGTACTTC.

The rearrangement joins TRBV6-5 to TRBJ1-5, with D tentatively TRBD1 (5 bases). The germline V and J ends were trimmed by 2 bases and 10 bases, with 12 bases remaining between them. Germline-derived CDR1 and CDR2 are MNHEY and SVGAGI. This CDR3 contains 13 residues. CDR3: CASSYGAGSPQHF. For the CDR3, the DNA is TGTGCCAGCAGTTACGGGGCGGGGTCACCCCAGCATTTT.

This clonotype was counted at least ten times. J is TRBJ2-1 and V is TRBV10-2; the match to TRBD2 covers 9 bases. Germline V CDR1 and CDR2: WSHSY, SAAADI. V trimming: 7 bases; J trimming: 8 bases; junction bases outside the gene matches: 6. CDR3 length: 13 amino acids. Here the CDR3 reads CASTAGGFDEQFF. In DNA, the CDR3 is TGCGCCAGCACGGCGGGGGGGTTCGATGAGCAGTTCTTC.

The table lists this clonotype with a few counts. This sequence joins TRBV6-2 or TRBV6-3 and TRBJ1-6, with a weak D call TRBD1 (5 bases). The germline V gene has CDR1 MNHEY and CDR2 SVGEGT. Trimming cost V 8 bases and J 8 bases, with 28 bases left between them. This CDR3 region has 18 residues. The CDR3 nucleotides read TGTGCCAGCGCCGGGGCCGATGCAGGCTTTTTGAGTCATTCACCCCTCCACTTT. Its translation is CASAGADAGFLSHSPLHF.

This clonotype was picked up a small number of times. The CDR3: CATSRLGGYQETQYF. As DNA, the CDR3 is TGTGCCACCAGCCGACTAGGAGGGTACCAAGAGACCCAGTACTTC. The chain couples TRBV15 to TRBJ2-5; a possible D gene is TRBD2 (6 bases). Trimming cost V 5 bases and J 0 bases, with 13 bases left between them. The CDR3 is made up of 15 amino acids. Germline-derived CDR1 and CDR2 are LNHNV and YYDKDF (reference sequence). Supplemented by reference TRBV15 and TRBJ2-5, the full variable domain reads DAMVIQNPRYQVTQFGKPVTLSCSQTLNHNVMYWYQQKSSQAPKLLFHYYDKDFNNEADTPDNFQSRRPNTSFCFLDIRSPGLGDTAMYLCATSRLGGYQETQYFGPGTRLLVL.

The V gene is TRBV6-4, the J gene TRBJ2-1, with TRBD2 matching 8 bases. Germline CDR1 and CDR2: MRHNA and SNTAGT. The CDR3 runs 15 residues. V lost 6 bases, J lost 7 bases, and 11 bases stayed unmatched. The CDR3 spells CASSSGSGGNNEQFF. The CDR3, as DNA: TGTGCCAGCAGCTCAGGGAGCGGGGGTAATAATGAGCAGTTCTTC.

This sequence joins TRBV7-2 and TRBJ2-7; 12 nucleotides agree with TRBD1. CDR1 is SGHTA and CDR2 is FQGNSA in the germline V gene. Unmatched junction bases numbered 7, after V lost 5 bases and J lost 2 bases. CDR3 length equals 16 residues. The CDR3 DNA follows: TGTGCCAGCAGCGTCCGGGACAGGGGGCTGACCTACGAGCAGTACTTC. Protein: CASSVRDRGLTYEQYF.